This TCR beta chain was recovered during a study of blood T cell repertoires in COVID-19. Across the whole study: Material from acute and convalescent COVID-19 was sourced from the United States, Italy and Spain.

Per the authors' pipeline: Cell counts per sample came from amplifying reference gene primers. Here immunoSEQ multiplex PCR was the method, and the copy in TCRdb shows in-frame clones only, minus some. That table is the source of V, J and clone size, and D and trimming were worked out from the DNA. The data contain approximately 140,000 clones, around three quarters of them singletons. CDR1 is LNHDA and CDR2 is SQIVND in the germline V gene (reference sequence). This CDR3 has 14 amino acids. With V trimmed by 9 bases and J by 2 bases, 6 bases remained unmatched. V and J are TRBV19 and TRBJ2-7, with 11 bases lining up with TRBD2. The sample was peripheral blood. The source is a man in his 60s with acute or convalescent COVID-19. The CDR3 DNA reads as TGTGCCAGCAGACTAGCGGGAACGGCCTACGAGCAGTACTTC. It is translated as CASRLAGTAYEQYF.